Each of the 6 T cell receptor beta chains below was sequenced from the same sample in a study of cytomegalovirus exposure and HLA in healthy donors. A multiplex PCR was run with 60 Vbeta primers and 13 Jbeta primers. Clones were read by immunoSEQ multiplex PCR, and TCRdb kept only the in-frame ones, dropping some. The sample consists of some 140,000 clones, approximately 89% of them appearing once. The sequenced sample was PBMCs. All receptors come from a woman in her 30s in good health and CMV-seropositive.

This clone was counted once. The genes are TRBV23-1 and TRBJ1-1; a weak D match, TRBD1 (6 bases). TRBV23-1 is identified as an open reading frame with a role that is uncertain. This CDR3 contains 14 residues. Trimming shortened V by 6 bases and J by 6 bases, and 17 bases separated the two germline ends. The CDR3 reads CASSPRGYYAEAFF. CDR3 sequence (DNA): TGCGCCAGCAGCCCCAGGGGATATTACGCTGAAGCTTTCTTT.

V is TRBV6-5 and J is TRBJ2-7; 8 bases align to TRBD1. The germline gives CDR1 MNHEY, CDR2 SVGAGI. There are 14 residues in the CDR3. V was pared by 5 bases and J by 2 bases, with 5 bases of the junction left unmatched. The CDR3 DNA is TGTGCCAGCAGTACCAGGGGGCAAACCTACGAGCAGTACTTC. It codes for CASSTRGQTYEQYF.

The chain recombines TRBV19 with TRBJ2-7; possible D gene TRBD2, 5 bases. Germline values: CDR1 LNHDA, CDR2 SQIVND (reference sequence). The ends were cut back, 1 base at V and 7 bases at J, with 5 bases in the middle. This CDR3 comprises 11 residues. In nucleotides, the CDR3 is TGTGCCAGTAGTATAGGGGAGGAGCAGTACTTC. Protein: CASSIGEEQYF.

V and J are TRBV9 and TRBJ2-3, with unresolved D. The ends were cut back, 0 bases at V and 1 base at J, with 9 bases in the middle. The CDR3 is 15 amino acids. Germline-derived CDR1 and CDR2 are SGDLS and YYNGEE. The DNA of the CDR3 is TGTGCCAGCAGCGTAGAAGTAGTCCGCACAGATACGCAGTATTTT. Its translation: CASSVEVVRTDTQYF. Full variable domain (outside the CDR3, taken from reference TRBV9 and TRBJ2-3): DSGVTQTPKHLITATGQRVTLRCSPRSGDLSVYWYQQSLDQGLQFLIQYYNGEERAKGNILERFSAQQFPDLHSELNLSSLELGDSALYFCASSVEVVRTDTQYFGPGTRLTVL.

The chain couples TRBV11-2 to TRBJ1-1; D remains ambiguous. Per the germline V gene, CDR1 is SGHAT and CDR2 is FQNNGV. V was shortened by 3 bases and J by 0 bases, with 8 bases between the two germline ends. CDR3 size: 14 residues. In DNA form, the CDR3 reads TGTGCCAGCAGCTTGGGAGTTTTGAACACTGAAGCTTTCTTT. Its protein product is CASSLGVLNTEAFF.

The rearrangement uses TRBV18 and TRBJ1-1, with D perhaps TRBD1 (6 bases). Germline V lookup: CDR1 KGHSH, CDR2 LQKENI. The CDR3 is 14 residues long. The ends were cut back, 3 bases at V and 5 bases at J, with 13 bases in the middle. CDR3 nucleotides: TGTGCCAGCTCACCCCGGACTCAGGGGACTGAAGCTTTCTTT. This encodes CASSPRTQGTEAFF.